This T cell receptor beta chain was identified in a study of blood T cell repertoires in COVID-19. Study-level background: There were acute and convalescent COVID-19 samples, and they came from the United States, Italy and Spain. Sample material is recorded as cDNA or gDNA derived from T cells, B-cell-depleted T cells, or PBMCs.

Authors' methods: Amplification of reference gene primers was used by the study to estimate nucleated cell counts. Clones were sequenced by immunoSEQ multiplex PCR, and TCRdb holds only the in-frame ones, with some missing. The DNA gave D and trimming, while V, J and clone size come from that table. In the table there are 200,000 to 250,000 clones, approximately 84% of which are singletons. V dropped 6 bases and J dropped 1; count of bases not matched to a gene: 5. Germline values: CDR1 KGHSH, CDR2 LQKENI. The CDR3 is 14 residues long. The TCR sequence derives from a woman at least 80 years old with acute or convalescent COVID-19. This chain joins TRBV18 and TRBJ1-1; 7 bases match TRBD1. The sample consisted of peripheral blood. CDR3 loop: CASSTGQENTEAFF. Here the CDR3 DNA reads TGTGCCAGCTCCACCGGACAGGAGAACACTGAAGCTTTCTTT.